This T cell receptor (beta chain) was sequenced in a study of T cells in Graves' hyperthyroidism and ophthalmopathy. Study details: The authors collected peripheral blood at initial diagnosis, before any treatment.

There are 16 residues in the CDR3. Germline values: CDR1 LGHNA, CDR2 YNFKEQ. Trimming pared 1 base from V and 2 bases from J, leaving 12 bases between. A Clinical Activity Score of at least 3, a NOSPECS grade of at least 4 and a duration under 3 months were recorded in the ophthalmopathy patients. Regions amplified from RNA transcripts were the TCR beta CDR3 regions. TCR CDR3 underwent first-round RT-PCR with the HTBI primer set. MiXCR, applied by TCRdb to the multiplex PCR reads, yields one record per CDR3 protein. The data hold some 650,000 distinct CDR3 sequences, with around 16% observed a single time.

V and J are TRBV4-2 and TRBJ2-1; a possible D gene is TRBD2 (6 bases). This TCR was sampled from a woman aged 40 to 50 with Graves' ophthalmopathy. The sequenced sample was blood. CDR3 protein: CASSQAGVGPYNEQFF. In nucleotides, the CDR3 is TGTGCCAGCAGCCAAGCGGGAGTGGGACCCTACAATGAGCAGTTCTTC.